This entry describes one TCR beta chain. Germline assignment: CDR1 LGHDT and CDR2 YNNKEL (reference sequence). The V gene lost 0 bases and the J gene lost 2 bases, with 9 bases spanning the gap. The CDR3 length is 15 residues. The sample originates from a study of blood T cell repertoires in COVID-19. Whole-study context: There were acute and convalescent COVID-19 samples, and they came from the United States, Italy and Spain.

Clones were sequenced by immunoSEQ multiplex PCR, and TCRdb holds only the in-frame ones, with some missing. The table lists roughly 140,000 clones, around 87% of them singletons. This clonotype was sampled from a woman between 55 and 75 years old with active COVID-19. The V and J genes are TRBV3-1 (or the pseudogene TRBV3-2) and TRBJ2-3; D is unclear. Sample: peripheral blood. The CDR3 bases are TGTGCCAGCAGCCAAGATAGCAGCAACACAGATACGCAGTATTTT. It encodes CASSQDSSNTDTQYF.